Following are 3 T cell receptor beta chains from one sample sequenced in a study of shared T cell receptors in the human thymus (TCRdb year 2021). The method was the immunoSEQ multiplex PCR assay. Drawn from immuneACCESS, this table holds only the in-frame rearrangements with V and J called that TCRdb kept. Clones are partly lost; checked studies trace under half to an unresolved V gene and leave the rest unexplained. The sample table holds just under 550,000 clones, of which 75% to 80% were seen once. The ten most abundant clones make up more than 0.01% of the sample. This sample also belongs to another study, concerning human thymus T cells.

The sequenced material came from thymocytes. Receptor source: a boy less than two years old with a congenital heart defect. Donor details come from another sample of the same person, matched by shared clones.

In DNA, the CDR3 is TGCGCCAGCAGCTGGGAGCGGGACCAAATACGCTACGAGCAGTACTTC. It is translated as CASSWERDQIRYEQYF. This sequence joins TRBV5-1 and TRBJ2-7; 7 nucleotides agree with TRBD2. CDR3 size: 16 residues. The trim removed 3 bases at V and 3 bases at J, leaving 12 bases unmatched. Germline CDR1 is SGHRS and CDR2 is YFSETQ.

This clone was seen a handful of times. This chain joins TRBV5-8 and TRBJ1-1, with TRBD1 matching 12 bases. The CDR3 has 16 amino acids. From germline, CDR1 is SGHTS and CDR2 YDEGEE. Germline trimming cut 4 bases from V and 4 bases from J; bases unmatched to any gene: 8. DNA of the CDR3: TGTGCCAGCAGCGTCGGGACAGGGGGCATCGGCACTGAAGCTTTCTTT. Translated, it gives CASSVGTGGIGTEAFF.

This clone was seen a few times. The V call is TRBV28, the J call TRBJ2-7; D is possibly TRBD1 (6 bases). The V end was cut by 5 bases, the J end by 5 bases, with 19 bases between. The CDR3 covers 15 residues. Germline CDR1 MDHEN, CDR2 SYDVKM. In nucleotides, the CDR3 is TGTGCCAGCAGTGATGCCGACAGGCAAGGGCACGAGCAGTACTTC. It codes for CASSDADRQGHEQYF.